This TCR beta chain was sequenced for a study of lymphopenia after photon versus proton radiotherapy. Trimming cost V 0 bases and J 5 bases; bases outside gene matches: 9. The CDR3 contains 16 residues. Germline CDR1 GTSNPN, CDR2 SVGIG (reference sequence). TCRdb's table, derived via immunoSEQ multiplex PCR, lists solely in-frame clones and lacks some. The sample records approximately 170,000 clones, around nine tenths being singletons. This clonotype was sampled from a man aged 45 to 65 with gastric cancer. The chain couples TRBV30 to TRBJ2-2, with 7 bases matching TRBD2. The sample consisted of peripheral blood, taken from a patient treated with photon-based radiotherapy. In DNA, the CDR3 is TGTGCCTGGAGTGTACGAGGCGGGAGTTGGACCGGGGAGCTGTTTTTT. Translation gives CAWSVRGGSWTGELFF.